The 5 T cell receptor beta chains below come from one sample, sequenced in a study of blood T cell repertoires in COVID-19. The repertoire was sequenced with immunoSEQ multiplex PCR; TCRdb's copy has only in-frame clones and lacks some. This sample carries around 300,000 clones, approximately 87% of them seen once, and the ten largest clones take roughly 2.9%. The sample consisted of peripheral blood. These receptors all come from a woman aged 25 to 39 with COVID-19, enrolled during active disease.

This clone was counted once. The chain joins TRBV6-5 to TRBJ1-2, with 8 bases identical to TRBD1. The CDR3 sequence is 15 residues long. Per germline, CDR1 MNHEY and CDR2 SVGAGI. Unmatched junction bases numbered 7, after V lost 7 bases and J lost 0 bases. Written as DNA, the CDR3 is TGTGCCAGCAACCCGACAGGGGTTACTAACTATGGCTACACCTTC. Protein product: CASNPTGVTNYGYTF.

This clone was recorded only once. This chain links TRBV20-1 with TRBJ2-3; 11 nucleotides align to TRBD2. The CDR3 is 18 residues long. Germline V gene sequence: CDR1 DFQATT, CDR2 SNEGSKA (reference sequence). After removal of 3 bases from V and 0 bases from J, the junction contained 11 bases not matched to a gene. CDR3 in amino acids: CSASGVLAGAPSTDTQYF. CDR3 DNA: TGCAGTGCTAGTGGCGTACTAGCGGGAGCCCCTAGCACAGATACGCAGTATTTT.

This rearrangement joins TRBV12-3 or TRBV12-4 to TRBJ1-4; D possibly corresponds to TRBD1 (5 bases). The V gene lost 7 bases and the J gene lost 7 bases, with 13 bases spanning the gap. This CDR3 is 13 amino acids long. The CDR3 DNA reads as TGTGCCAGCAACGCGTTCGGGGGTGAAAAACTGTTTTTT. Translating it yields CASNAFGGEKLFF.

This clone was found once. This sequence joins TRBV7-6 and TRBJ2-7; the D gene is possibly TRBD2 (5 bases). With 3 bases removed from V and 3 bases from J, the gap between germline ends came to 15 bases. CDR3 length: 15 residues. Germline CDR1 and CDR2: SGHVS and FNYEAQ. The CDR3 spells CASSLDGVGYYEQYF. Here the CDR3 DNA reads TGTGCCAGCAGCTTGGACGGGGTGGGCTACTACGAGCAGTACTTC.

V gene TRBV28 combines with J gene TRBJ2-7; D is perhaps TRBD2 (6 bases). Between the trimmed V and J ends, which lost 7 bases and 6 bases, there was a span of 19 bases. The CDR3 totals 14 residues. Germline V gene lookup returns CDR1 MDHEN and CDR2 SYDVKM. The CDR3 here is CASTSRSGELEQYF. The CDR3 coding sequence is TGTGCCAGCACCTCCCGTTCGGGAGAGCTCGAGCAGTACTTC. Together with reference TRBV28 and TRBJ2-7, the CDR3 gives the full variable domain: DVKVTQSSRYLVKRTGEKVFLECVQDMDHENMFWYRQDPGLGLRLIYFSYDVKMKEKGDIPEGYSVSREKKERFSLILESASTNQTSMYLCASTSRSGELEQYFGPGTRLTVT.